The rows below give T cell receptor beta chains drawn from one sample of a study of CD8+ T cells in alopecia areata. The protocol was immunoSEQ multiplex PCR, while the TCRdb copy is restricted to in-frame clones and leaves out a portion. The sample contains about 99,000 clones, 70% to 90% of which appear only once. The sample consisted of CD8+ T cells sorted from blood, taken around week 30, from a patient treated with tofacitinib. The receptors originated from a human donor with alopecia areata. Both conserved end residues are part of each CDR3. A D gene is named only where the DNA matches it firmly. Rows give clone size only sometimes, using once, few, many, or a class for an expanded clone.

size: .
V: TRBV7-8
D: .
J: TRBJ2-1
CDR3: CASSQPGRDFNEQFF
DNA: TGTGCCAGCAGCCAGCCGGGACGGGATTTCAATGAGCAGTTCTTC

size: .
V: TRBV4-2
D: .
J: TRBJ2-7
CDR3: CASSQDATGTYEQYF
DNA: TGTGCCAGCAGCCAAGATGCAACAGGGACTTACGAGCAGTACTTC

size: .
V: TRBV30
D: .
J: TRBJ2-5
CDR3: CAWSLTLSMSGETQYF
DNA: TGTGCCTGGAGTCTGACCCTCTCGATGAGCGGGGAGACCCAGTACTTC

size: once
V: TRBV4-1
D: .
J: TRBJ2-7
CDR3: CASSQDPGAYEQYF
DNA: TGCGCCAGCAGCCAAGATCCTGGGGCCTACGAGCAGTACTTC

size: .
V: TRBV29-1
D: .
J: TRBJ2-7
CDR3: CSVETRRESSYEQYF
DNA: TGCAGCGTTGAAACCCGCAGGGAAAGCTCCTACGAGCAGTACTTC

size: .
V: TRBV18
D: TRBD2
J: TRBJ2-5
CDR3: CASSPGTSGFPGGETQYF
DNA: TGTGCCAGCTCGCCTGGGACTAGCGGATTTCCTGGGGGAGAGACCCAGTACTTC

size: once
V: TRBV25-1
D: .
J: TRBJ2-2
CDR3: CASSRAETPLHRELFF
DNA: TGTGCCAGCAGCCGAGCAGAGACTCCCCTCCACCGGGAGCTGTTTTTT

size: once
V: TRBV2
D: .
J: TRBJ2-7
CDR3: CASTQGYEQYF
DNA: TGTGCCAGCACTCAGGGGTACGAGCAGTACTTC

size: .
V: TRBV4-1
D: TRBD1
J: TRBJ2-3
CDR3: CASSLRDRDTDTQYF
DNA: TGCGCCAGCAGCCTCCGGGACAGAGACACAGATACGCAGTATTTT

size: .
V: TRBV7-2
D: .
J: TRBJ1-2
CDR3: CASSFNGSPTGNTF
DNA: TGTGCCAGCAGTTTTAACGGGTCCCCAACAGGAAACACCTTC

size: .
V: TRBV4-1
D: TRBD1
J: TRBJ2-1
CDR3: CASSPRQGSYEQFF
DNA: TGCGCCAGCAGCCCCCGACAGGGGTCGTACGAGCAGTTCTTC